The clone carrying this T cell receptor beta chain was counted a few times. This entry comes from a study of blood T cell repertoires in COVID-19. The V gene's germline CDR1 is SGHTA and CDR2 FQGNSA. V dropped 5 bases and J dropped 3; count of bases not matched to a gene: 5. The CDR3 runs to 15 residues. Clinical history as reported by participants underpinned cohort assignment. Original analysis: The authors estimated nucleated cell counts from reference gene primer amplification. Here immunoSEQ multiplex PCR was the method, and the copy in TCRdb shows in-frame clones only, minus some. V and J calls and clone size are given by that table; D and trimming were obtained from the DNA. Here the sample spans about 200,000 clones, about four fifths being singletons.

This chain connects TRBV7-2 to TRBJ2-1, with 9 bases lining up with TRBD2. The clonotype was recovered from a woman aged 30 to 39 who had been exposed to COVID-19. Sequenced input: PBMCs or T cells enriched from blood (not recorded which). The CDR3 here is CASSLLAGDYNEQFF. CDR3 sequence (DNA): TGTGCCAGCAGCCTGTTAGCGGGGGACTACAATGAGCAGTTCTTC.